The next 15 T cell receptor beta chains were all read from a single sample in a study of radiation and T cells in renal cell carcinoma. Sequencing used immunoSEQ multiplex PCR; TCRdb keeps in-frame clones, though not all of them. Altogether some 81,000 clones are present, 80% to 90% being singletons, with the ten largest covering 5% to 7.5%. Time point described: blood 4 weeks post-SBRT, at nephrectomy. Noted treatment: 15 Gy SBRT to primary tumor, nephrectomy 4 weeks later. The source material was blood, sampled from a patient whose treatment included radiotherapy and nephrectomy. The receptors derive from a woman between 65 and 79 years old with renal cell carcinoma.

The chain links TRBV14 to TRBJ1-2, with 8 positions matching TRBD1. CDR1 is SGHDN and CDR2 is FVKESK in the germline V gene. The CDR3 covers 14 residues. V trimming: 4 bases; J trimming: 4 bases; junction bases outside the gene matches: 5. The DNA of the CDR3 is TGTGCCAGCAGCCCCCAGGGGGCCTCCTATGGCTACACCTTC. Its translation: CASSPQGASYGYTF.

Remarks on this clone: Other nucleotide sequences from this sample produce the same CDR3. The gene calls are TRBV18 and TRBJ1-5; D might be TRBD1 (5 bases). Germline-derived CDR1 and CDR2 are KGHSH and LQKENI. Trimming pared 3 bases from V and 5 bases from J, leaving 8 bases between. The CDR3 has 13 residues. DNA of the CDR3: TGTGCCAGCTCACCGCAGGGCGATCAGCCCCAGCATTTT. It translates to CASSPQGDQPQHF. Supplemented by reference TRBV18 and TRBJ1-5, the full variable domain reads NAGVMQNPRHLVRRRGQEARLRCSPMKGHSHVYWYRQLPEEGLKFMVYLQKENIIDESGMPKERFSAEFPKEGPSILRIQQVVRGDSAAYFCASSPQGDQPQHFGDGTRLSIL.

This chain connects TRBV25-1 to TRBJ1-1, with no clear D. CDR1 is MGHDK, CDR2 SYGVNS, per germline. The V end was cut by 1 base, the J end by 5 bases, with 11 bases between. This CDR3 has 14 residues. In DNA form, the CDR3 reads TGTGCCAGCAGTGAATCGCGGGGTCTGACTGAAGCTTTCTTT. This encodes CASSESRGLTEAFF.

In its sample, this clone was seen once. The chain is built from TRBV7-9 and TRBJ2-7; D not certain. This CDR3 has 12 residues. Trimming stripped 1 base from V and 6 bases from J, with 7 bases between. Germline CDR1 is SEHNR and CDR2 is FQNEAQ (reference sequence). Here the CDR3 DNA reads TGTGCCAGCAGCTTAGACTGGAGCGAGCAGTACTTC. It codes for CASSLDWSEQYF.

The rearrangement uses TRBV6-6 and TRBJ2-7; tentatively, D is TRBD2 (6 bases). CDR1 and CDR2 (germline): MNHNY, SVGAGI (reference sequence). V was pared by 5 bases and J by 6 bases, with 17 bases between. The CDR3 spans 14 residues. CDR3 region: CASSPRRGAGEQYF. CDR3 nucleotides: TGTGCCAGCAGTCCTCGGCGCGGGGCGGGCGAGCAGTACTTC.

This sequence joins TRBV2 and TRBJ1-5; a possible D gene is TRBD1 (6 bases). Looked up from germline, CDR1 is SNHLY and CDR2 is FYNNEI. This CDR3 is 15 amino acids long. The V end was cut by 5 bases, the J end by 1 base, with 12 bases between. The CDR3 DNA sequence: TGTGCCAGCAGTCAACAGGGACCGAGCAATCAGCCCCAGCATTTT. Its protein is CASSQQGPSNQPQHF.

V gene TRBV18 combines with J gene TRBJ1-2; D gene unclear. Trimming took 6 bases from V and 1 from J, leaving 15 bases between them. Germline CDR1 and CDR2: KGHSH and LQKENI. This CDR3 has 15 residues. CDR3 protein: CASSPGNKINYGYTF. DNA of the CDR3: TGTGCCAGCTCCCCTGGAAACAAGATTAACTATGGCTACACCTTC. Supplemented by reference TRBV18 and TRBJ1-2, the full variable domain reads NAGVMQNPRHLVRRRGQEARLRCSPMKGHSHVYWYRQLPEEGLKFMVYLQKENIIDESGMPKERFSAEFPKEGPSILRIQQVVRGDSAAYFCASSPGNKINYGYTFGSGTRLTVV.

The chain uses TRBV7-9 and TRBJ1-2, with 7 positions matching TRBD1. V lost 5 bases and J lost 8; bases outside the gene matches: 8. CDR3 length: 13 amino acids. The V gene's germline CDR1 is SEHNR and CDR2 FQNEAQ (reference sequence). CDR3 nucleotides: TGTGCCAGCAGCCGCGACAGGGAGGGGGGCTACACCTTC. Translating gives CASSRDREGGYTF. Supplemented by reference TRBV7-9 and TRBJ1-2, the full variable domain reads DTGVSQNPRHKITKRGQNVTFRCDPISEHNRLYWYRQTLGQGPEFLTYFQNEAQLEKSRLLSDRFSAERPKGSFSTLEIQRTEQGDSAMYLCASSRDREGGYTFGSGTRLTVV.

This clone was detected once. The chain links TRBV5-6 to TRBJ1-3; possibly TRBD1 for D (5 bases). Germline V gene data show CDR1 as SGHDT and CDR2 as YYEEEE. V lost 4 bases to trimming and J lost 0 bases, with 20 bases between them. The CDR3 has 18 residues. CDR3 DNA: TGTGCCAGCAGCGCGCTGGGGTCTTGGACATCCTCTGGAAACACCATATATTTT. This sequence encodes CASSALGSWTSSGNTIYF.

V is TRBV6-6 and J is TRBJ2-7, with 9 bases matching TRBD2. Germline V CDR1 and CDR2: MNHNY, SVGAGI (reference sequence). V lost 6 bases, J lost 0 bases, and 9 bases stayed unmatched. The CDR3 is 16 amino acids. The CDR3 nucleotides read TGTGCCAGCAGGGATATAGCGGGGGAGAGCTCCTACGAGCAGTACTTC. This codes for CASRDIAGESSYEQYF.

The rearrangement uses TRBV4-3 and TRBJ2-7; 7 bases align to TRBD2. V shed 2 bases, J shed 1 base, and the junction held 8 bases outside the gene matches. Germline-derived CDR1 and CDR2 are LGHNA and YSLEER. The CDR3 runs 16 residues. The CDR3 protein is CASSQSRGGRSYEQYF. The CDR3 region has the DNA TGCGCCAGCAGCCAATCTCGGGGAGGGAGGTCCTACGAGCAGTACTTC.

V and J are TRBV9 and TRBJ2-2; D uncertain. This CDR3 contains 16 residues. Germline V gene lookup returns CDR1 SGDLS and CDR2 YYNGEE. Trimming took 1 base from V and 4 from J, leaving 14 bases between them. CDR3 DNA: TGTGCCAGCAGCGTATCTCGCCAGGACCCCACCGGGGAGCTGTTTTTT. Protein: CASSVSRQDPTGELFF.

The V and J genes are TRBV2 and TRBJ2-5; 7 positions match TRBD2. From germline, CDR1 is SNHLY and CDR2 FYNNEI. After removal of 5 bases from V and 0 bases from J, the junction contained 3 bases not matched to a gene. The CDR3 runs to 14 residues. The DNA for the CDR3 is TGTGCCAGCAGTTCACTAGCGTACCAAGAGACCCAGTACTTC. This translates into CASSSLAYQETQYF.

V is TRBV5-1 and J is TRBJ1-6; D unclear. Germline CDR1 and CDR2: SGHRS and YFSETQ. V was pared by 1 base and J by 6 bases, with 11 bases between. CDR3 length: 15 amino acids. CDR3 sequence (DNA): TGCGCCAGCAGCTTGATCCAGGCACCTAATTCACCCCTCCACTTT. It codes for CASSLIQAPNSPLHF.

The chain employs TRBV10-3 and TRBJ1-6, with 7 bases matching TRBD1. This CDR3 contains 15 residues. CDR1 is ENHRY, CDR2 SYGVKD, per germline. The V segment lost 5 bases and the J segment 9 bases; nucleotides outside the gene matches: 10. CDR3 amino acids: CAISPDRQSSSPLHF. The CDR3 nucleotides read TGTGCCATCAGTCCGGACAGGCAAAGCAGTTCACCCCTCCACTTT.